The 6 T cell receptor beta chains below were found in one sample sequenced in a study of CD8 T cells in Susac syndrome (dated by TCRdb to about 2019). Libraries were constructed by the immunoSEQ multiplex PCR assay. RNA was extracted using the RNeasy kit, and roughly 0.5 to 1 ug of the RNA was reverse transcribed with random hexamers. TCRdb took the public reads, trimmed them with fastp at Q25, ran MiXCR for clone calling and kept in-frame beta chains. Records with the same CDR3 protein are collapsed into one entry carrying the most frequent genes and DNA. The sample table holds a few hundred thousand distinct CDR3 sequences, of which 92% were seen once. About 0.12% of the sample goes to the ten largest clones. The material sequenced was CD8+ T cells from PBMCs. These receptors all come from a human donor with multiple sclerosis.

The CDR3 coding sequence is TGTGCCAGCAGCCAATCTGGCTCCTGGGGAGCTTTCTTT. It yields the protein CASSQSGSWGAFF. This chain connects TRBV14 to TRBJ1-1, with unresolved D. The V end was cut by 2 bases, the J end by 10 bases, with 14 bases between. Germline V gene lookup returns CDR1 SGHDN and CDR2 FVKESK. This CDR3 region has 13 residues. Drawing the rest from reference TRBV14 and TRBJ1-1, the complete variable domain is EAGVTQFPSHSVIEKGQTVTLRCDPISGHDNLYWYRRVMGKEIKFLLHFVKESKQDESGMPNNRFLAERTGGTYSTLKVQPAELEDSGVYFCASSQSGSWGAFFGQGTRLTVV.

The CDR3 protein is CSAPTGYTGELFF. CDR3 DNA sequence: TGCAGTGCCCCGACAGGGTACACCGGGGAGCTGTTTTTT. The chain has TRBV20-1 and TRBJ2-2; 7 bases align to TRBD1. Germline assignment: CDR1 DFQATT and CDR2 SNEGSKA (reference sequence). V was clipped by 6 bases and J by 3 bases; unmatched bases: 4. The CDR3 spans 13 residues.

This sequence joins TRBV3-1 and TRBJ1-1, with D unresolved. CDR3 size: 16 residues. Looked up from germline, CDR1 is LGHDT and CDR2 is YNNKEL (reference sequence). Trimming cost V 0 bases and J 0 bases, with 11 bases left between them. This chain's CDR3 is CASSQDISGLNTEAFF. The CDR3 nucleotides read TGTGCCAGCAGCCAAGATATATCCGGGCTGAACACTGAAGCTTTCTTT. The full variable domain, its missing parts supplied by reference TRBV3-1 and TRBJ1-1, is DTAVSQTPKYLVTQMGNDKSIKCEQNLGHDTMYWYKQDSKKFLKIMFSYNNKELIINETVPNRFSPKSPDKAHLNLHINSLELGDSAVYFCASSQDISGLNTEAFFGQGTRLTVV.

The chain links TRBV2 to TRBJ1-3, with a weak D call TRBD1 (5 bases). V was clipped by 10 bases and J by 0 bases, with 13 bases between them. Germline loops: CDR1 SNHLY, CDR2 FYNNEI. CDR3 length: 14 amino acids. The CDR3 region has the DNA TGTGCCAAGCCTGGGGGATCCTCTGGAAACACCATATATTTT. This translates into CAKPGGSSGNTIYF.

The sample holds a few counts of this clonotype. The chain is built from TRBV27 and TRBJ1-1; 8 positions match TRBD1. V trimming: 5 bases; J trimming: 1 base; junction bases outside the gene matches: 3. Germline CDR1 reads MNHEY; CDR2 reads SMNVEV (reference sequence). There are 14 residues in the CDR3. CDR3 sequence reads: CASSPGGSNTEAFF. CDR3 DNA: TGTGCCAGCAGTCCAGGGGGCTCGAACACTGAAGCTTTCTTT.

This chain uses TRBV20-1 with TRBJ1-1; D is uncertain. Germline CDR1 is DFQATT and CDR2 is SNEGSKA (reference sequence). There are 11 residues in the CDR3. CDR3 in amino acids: CRVVWGTEAFF. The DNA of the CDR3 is TGCAGGGTCGTTTGGGGCACTGAAGCTTTCTTT.